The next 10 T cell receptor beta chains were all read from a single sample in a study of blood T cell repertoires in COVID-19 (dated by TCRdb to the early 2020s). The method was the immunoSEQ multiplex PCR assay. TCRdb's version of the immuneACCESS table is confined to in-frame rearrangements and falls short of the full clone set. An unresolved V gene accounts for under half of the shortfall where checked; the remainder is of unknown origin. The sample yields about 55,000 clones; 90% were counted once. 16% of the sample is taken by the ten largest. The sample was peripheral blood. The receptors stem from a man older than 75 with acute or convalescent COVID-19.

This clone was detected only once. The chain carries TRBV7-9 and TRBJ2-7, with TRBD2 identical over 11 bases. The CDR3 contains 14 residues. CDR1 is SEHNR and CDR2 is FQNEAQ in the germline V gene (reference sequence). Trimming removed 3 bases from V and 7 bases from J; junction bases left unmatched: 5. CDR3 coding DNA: TGTGCCAGCAGCTTTAGCGGGGGGGCGGAGGAGCAGTACTTC. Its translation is CASSFSGGAEEQYF.

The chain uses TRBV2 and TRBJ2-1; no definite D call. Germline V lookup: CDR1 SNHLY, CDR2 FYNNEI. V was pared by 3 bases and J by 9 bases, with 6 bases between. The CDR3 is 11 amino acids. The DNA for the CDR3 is TGTGCCAGCAGTGAGAGGTCTGAGCAGTTCTTC. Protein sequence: CASSERSEQFF.

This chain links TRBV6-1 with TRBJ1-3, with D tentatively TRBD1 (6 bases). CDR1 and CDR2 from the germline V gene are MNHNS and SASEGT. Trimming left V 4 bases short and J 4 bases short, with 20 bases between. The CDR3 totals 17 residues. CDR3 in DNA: TGTGCCAGCAGTGCCCGGGACAACTTCTTCTCAGGAAACACCATATATTTT. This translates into CASSARDNFFSGNTIYF.

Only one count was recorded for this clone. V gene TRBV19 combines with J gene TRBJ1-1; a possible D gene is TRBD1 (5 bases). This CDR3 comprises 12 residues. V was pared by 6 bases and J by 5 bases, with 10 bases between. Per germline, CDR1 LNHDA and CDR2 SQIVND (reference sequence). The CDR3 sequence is CASSSGLTEAFF. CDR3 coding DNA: TGTGCCAGTAGCTCAGGGTTAACTGAAGCTTTCTTT.

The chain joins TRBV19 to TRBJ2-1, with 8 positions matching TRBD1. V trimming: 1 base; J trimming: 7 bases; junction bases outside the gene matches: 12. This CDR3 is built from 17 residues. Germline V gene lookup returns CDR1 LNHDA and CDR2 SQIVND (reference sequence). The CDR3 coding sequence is TGTGCCAGTAGTATAGGGGGAGCAGGGGGCGTCCGGAATGAGCAGTTCTTC. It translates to CASSIGGAGGVRNEQFF.

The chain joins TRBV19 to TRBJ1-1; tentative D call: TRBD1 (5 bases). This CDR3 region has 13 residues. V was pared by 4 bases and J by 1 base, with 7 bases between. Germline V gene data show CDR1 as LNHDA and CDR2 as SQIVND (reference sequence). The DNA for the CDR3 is TGTGCCAGTAGTACAGGGCGGAACACTGAAGCTTTCTTT. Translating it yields CASSTGRNTEAFF.

This chain's CDR3 is CASSATGGPARDEQFF. For the CDR3, the DNA is TGTGCCAGCAGTGCCACAGGGGGCCCAGCCCGGGATGAGCAGTTCTTC. The chain joins TRBV6-1 to TRBJ2-1; TRBD1 agrees at 9 bases. J gave up 8 bases and V 4 bases, and 12 bases lay outside the gene matches. Germline V gene data show CDR1 as MNHNS and CDR2 as SASEGT. The CDR3 spans 16 residues.

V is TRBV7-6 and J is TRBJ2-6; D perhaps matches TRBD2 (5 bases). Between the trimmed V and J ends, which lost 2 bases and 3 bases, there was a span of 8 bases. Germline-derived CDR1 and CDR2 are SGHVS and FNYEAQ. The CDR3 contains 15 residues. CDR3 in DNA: TGTGCCAGCAGCTTATATGAGGGTGGGGCCAACGTCCTGACTTTC. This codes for CASSLYEGGANVLTF.

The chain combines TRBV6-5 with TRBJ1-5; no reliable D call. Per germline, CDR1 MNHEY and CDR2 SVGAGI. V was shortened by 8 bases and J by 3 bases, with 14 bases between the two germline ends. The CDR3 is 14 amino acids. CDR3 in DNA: TGTGCCAGCGAGGGTTTGGGCCTCAATCAGCCCCAGCATTTT. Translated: CASEGLGLNQPQHF.

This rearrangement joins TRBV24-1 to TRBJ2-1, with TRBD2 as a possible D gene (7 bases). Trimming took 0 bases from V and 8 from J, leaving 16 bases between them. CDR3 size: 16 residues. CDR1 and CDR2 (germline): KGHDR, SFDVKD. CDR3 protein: CATSDLLGGRIDEQFF. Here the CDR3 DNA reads TGTGCCACCAGTGATTTGTTGGGGGGGCGCATCGATGAGCAGTTCTTC.